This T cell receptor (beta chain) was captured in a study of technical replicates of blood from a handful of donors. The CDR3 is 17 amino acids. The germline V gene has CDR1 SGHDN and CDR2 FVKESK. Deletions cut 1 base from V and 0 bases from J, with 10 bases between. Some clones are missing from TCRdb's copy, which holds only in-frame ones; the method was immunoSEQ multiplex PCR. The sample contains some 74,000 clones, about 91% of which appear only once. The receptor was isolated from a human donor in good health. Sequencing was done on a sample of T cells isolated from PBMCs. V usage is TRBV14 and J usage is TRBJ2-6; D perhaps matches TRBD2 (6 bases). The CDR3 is CASSQVGGYSGANVLTF. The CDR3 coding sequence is TGTGCCAGCAGCCAAGTTGGGGGGTACTCTGGGGCCAACGTCCTGACTTTC.